The sequence of this TCR beta chain was determined in a study of regulatory T cells in long-lasting Graves disease. Study-level findings and limits: Favoring TRBV28, TRBJ1-2 and TRBJ2-5 was a feature seen in persistent disease. Patients with persistent Graves' had lower TCR diversity than newly diagnosed patients.

The germline V gene has CDR1 ENHRY and CDR2 SYGVKD. CDR3 length: 16 amino acids. Time point here: persistent/refractory GD, antithyroid drugs over 5 years with positive TRAb. RNA from PBMCs was the source of the TCR library. Investigators report Graves' disease was diagnosed under American Thyroid Association guidelines. Relying on iRepertoire HTBI primers and Arm-PCR of CDR3 regions, the team built TCR beta libraries. Under the authors' procedure: Overall, samples carried approximately 60 TRBV and about 15 TRBJ segments. MiXCR, applied by TCRdb to the multiplex PCR reads, yields one record per CDR3 protein. The V and J calls were determined by TCRdb, not by the authors. The sample consists of hundreds of thousands of distinct CDR3 sequences, more than 20% of them appearing once. In the case of this clonotype: Its antigen is not known. Germline is not matched at one junction end, which may reflect a read error.

Here the sequenced sample was peripheral blood mononuclear cells (PBMCs), taken when the disease was refractory, from a patient treated with antithyroid drugs. The rearrangement uses TRBV10-3 and TRBJ1-2, with TRBD1 matching 12 bases. The sequence was collected from a female donor with Graves disease. The CDR3 nucleotides read TGTGCCATCAGTCTAACGCGGGACAGGGGGCAAGGTGGCCACACCTTC. The encoded protein is CAISLTRDRGQGGHTF.